Below, 11 T cell receptor beta chains from the same sample are listed, as sequenced in a study of cytomegalovirus exposure and HLA in healthy donors. PCR amplification relied on 60 Vbeta primers (plus 13 Jbeta primers). Produced via immunoSEQ multiplex PCR; TCRdb's table is partial and in-frame only. The sample has 95,000 to 150,000 clones; approximately 78% are singletons. Sequencing was performed on PBMCs. The receptors shown here come from a man aged 25-45 years in good health and CMV-seropositive.

The rearrangement joins TRBV27 to TRBJ1-2; TRBD1 matches 7 bases. The CDR3 is made up of 15 amino acids. The germline CDR1 and CDR2 sequences are MNHEY and SMNVEV (reference sequence). V dropped 6 bases and J dropped 4; count of bases not matched to a gene: 11. CDR3 sequence reads: CASRIRGQSIYGYTF. CDR3 DNA sequence: TGTGCCAGCAGGATTAGGGGACAGTCGATCTATGGCTACACCTTC.

CDR3 DNA sequence: TGTGCCAGCAGCTTATACAGGGCCGATGAAAAACTGTTTTTT. Translation: CASSLYRADEKLFF. This chain connects TRBV7-9 to TRBJ1-4; D is perhaps TRBD1 (6 bases). Germline loops: CDR1 SEHNR, CDR2 FQNEAQ (reference sequence). This CDR3 has 14 amino acids. V lost 2 bases and J 6 bases, leaving 10 bases between the germline ends.

This clone has just a few counts. The CDR3 region is CASSTQRESGNEQFF. DNA of the CDR3: TGTGCCAGTAGTACCCAGCGGGAATCGGGGAATGAGCAGTTCTTC. This chain joins TRBV19 and TRBJ2-1, with 7 bases lining up with TRBD2. With 4 bases clipped from V and 7 bases from J, the junction kept 10 bases outside the gene matches. CDR3 length: 15 residues. Germline loops: CDR1 LNHDA, CDR2 SQIVND (reference sequence).

The rearrangement joins TRBV7-2 to TRBJ2-7, with a tentative D call TRBD2 (5 bases). Between the trimmed V and J ends, which lost 4 bases and 6 bases, there was a span of 16 bases. The CDR3 is 14 residues long. Germline V gene data show CDR1 as SGHTA and CDR2 as FQGNSA. CDR3 nucleotides: TGTGCCAGCAGCTCCACCTTGAGGGCCGGCGAGCAGTACTTC. Protein: CASSSTLRAGEQYF.

The rearrangement uses TRBV19 and TRBJ1-5; 8 positions match TRBD1. V trimming: 4 bases; J trimming: 4 bases; junction bases outside the gene matches: 9. The CDR3 has 16 residues. Germline CDR1 LNHDA, CDR2 SQIVND (reference sequence). The CDR3 region is CASSRYRDRLNQPQHF. CDR3 bases: TGTGCCAGTAGTAGATACCGGGACAGGTTAAATCAGCCCCAGCATTTT.

The V gene is TRBV5-1, the J gene TRBJ2-1; TRBD2 is a possible D gene (5 bases). CDR1 is SGHRS and CDR2 is YFSETQ in the germline V gene. With 0 bases removed from V and 1 base from J, the gap between germline ends came to 17 bases. This CDR3 has 18 residues. CDR3 region: CASSLVPPMTGSYNEQFF. CDR3 nucleotides: TGCGCCAGCAGCTTGGTCCCCCCCATGACGGGGTCCTACAATGAGCAGTTCTTC.

The genes are TRBV6-1 and TRBJ2-7; 7 nucleotides align to TRBD1. The CDR3 spans 14 residues. Germline V gives CDR1 MNHNS, CDR2 SASEGT. The V and J ends lost 1 base and 2 bases, in that order; junction bases with no gene match: 2. The CDR3 DNA follows: TGTGCCAGCAGTGAAGACAGGGGTCCCTACGAGCAGTACTTC. It yields the protein CASSEDRGPYEQYF.

The chain links TRBV4-3 to TRBJ1-1, with TRBD1 matching over 9 bases. This CDR3 has 18 amino acids. The V gene's germline CDR1 is LGHNA and CDR2 YSLEER. The V segment lost 4 bases and the J segment 3 bases; nucleotides outside the gene matches: 15. This CDR3 is CASSPSSTGGRKDTEAFF. For the CDR3, the DNA is TGCGCCAGCAGCCCGAGTTCGACAGGGGGACGAAAAGACACTGAAGCTTTCTTT.

The chain uses TRBV5-1 and TRBJ2-1, with 7 positions matching TRBD1. The CDR3 loop spans 14 amino acids. The germline gives CDR1 SGHRS, CDR2 YFSETQ. Losses at the gene ends were 4 bases for V and 12 bases for J; bases not matched to a gene: 13. The CDR3 sequence: CASSADRVDGWQFF. In DNA, the CDR3 is TGCGCCAGCAGCGCCGACAGGGTCGACGGGTGGCAGTTCTTC.

The chain uses TRBV7-6 and TRBJ2-3; no definite D call. This CDR3 has 13 residues. Germline CDR1 is SGHVS and CDR2 is FNYEAQ. The ends were cut back, 1 base at V and 4 bases at J, with 6 bases in the middle. The CDR3 DNA is TGTGCCAGCAGCTTAGAATCATCAGATACGCAGTATTTT. Translated: CASSLESSDTQYF.

The V and J genes are TRBV9 and TRBJ2-1; TRBD2 agrees at 11 bases. The CDR3 spans 15 residues. CDR1 SGDLS and CDR2 YYNGEE come from the germline V gene. V was clipped by 4 bases and J by 5 bases; unmatched bases: 5. CDR3 DNA sequence: TGTGCCAGCAGCACGGGGACTAGCGGAAACAATGAGCAGTTCTTC. Amino acids: CASSTGTSGNNEQFF.